One sample yielded the 18 T cell receptor beta chains listed below, sequenced in a study of cytomegalovirus exposure and HLA in healthy donors. The study ran its PCR with 60 Vbeta and 13 Jbeta primers. The table came from immunoSEQ multiplex PCR; TCRdb's copy has only in-frame clones and leaves some out. The table shows fewer than 200,000 clones, with roughly 80% occurring only once. Sequencing was performed on PBMCs. These receptors were collected from a woman in her 30s in good health and CMV-seropositive.

The chain recombines TRBV5-1 with TRBJ1-3; D might be TRBD1 (5 bases). The CDR3 contains 16 residues. The germline CDR1 and CDR2 sequences are SGHRS and YFSETQ. Trimming pared 3 bases from V and 0 bases from J, leaving 13 bases between. CDR3 bases: TGCGCCAGCAGCTCCTCCGGGGGTAACTCTGGAAACACCATATATTTT. This translates into CASSSSGGNSGNTIYF.

This clone was detected a few times. This rearrangement joins TRBV6-5 to TRBJ2-5; D gene ambiguous. Germline V CDR1 and CDR2: MNHEY, SVGAGI. The CDR3 covers 13 residues. V was shortened by 6 bases and J by 2 bases, with 10 bases between the two germline ends. The CDR3 region has the DNA TGTGCCAGCAGAATTAGACTTCAAGAGACCCAGTACTTC. It encodes CASRIRLQETQYF.

The chain links TRBV5-1 to TRBJ1-3; D unclear. The CDR3 totals 15 residues. The ends were cut back, 4 bases at V and 0 bases at J, with 11 bases in the middle. From germline, CDR1 is SGHRS and CDR2 YFSETQ. For the CDR3, the DNA is TGCGCCAGCAGCCTAGGTCCCCTCTCTGGAAACACCATATATTTT. Protein: CASSLGPLSGNTIYF.

The V and J genes are TRBV9 and TRBJ1-2; unclear D gene. Germline V gives CDR1 SGDLS, CDR2 YYNGEE. V was shortened by 0 bases and J by 5 bases, with 11 bases between the two germline ends. This CDR3 is built from 14 residues. The CDR3 nucleotides read TGTGCCAGCAGCGTAGTCGGAGGAGCTTATGGCTACACCTTC. Translated, it gives CASSVVGGAYGYTF.

This chain links TRBV28 with TRBJ2-2, with 7 bases lining up with TRBD1. Trimming removed 11 bases from V and 1 base from J; junction bases left unmatched: 4. The CDR3 has 13 amino acids. Germline V gene data show CDR1 as MDHEN and CDR2 as SYDVKM. DNA of the CDR3: TGTGCCGCCCGACAGGGGAACACCGGGGAGCTGTTTTTT. Protein: CAARQGNTGELFF.

The rearrangement joins TRBV5-8 to TRBJ2-7; D might be TRBD1 (6 bases). CDR1 and CDR2 (germline): SGHTS, YDEGEE. The CDR3 length is 16 residues. V was pared by 3 bases and J by 0 bases, with 16 bases between. Written as DNA, the CDR3 is TGTGCCAGCAGCTCTATCCCCTGGGACAACTCCTACGAGCAGTACTTC. Protein product: CASSSIPWDNSYEQYF.

The chain employs TRBV7-2 and TRBJ2-3; a weak D match, TRBD2 (6 bases). This CDR3 comprises 14 residues. V dropped 2 bases and J dropped 4 bases, with 10 bases sitting between them. The germline gives CDR1 SGHTA, CDR2 FQGNSA. This CDR3 is CASSLNGGPDTQYF. CDR3 coding DNA: TGTGCCAGCAGCTTAAACGGGGGACCAGATACGCAGTATTTT.

The chain is built from TRBV10-3 and TRBJ1-1; D gene unclear. Germline CDR1 is ENHRY and CDR2 is SYGVKD. The CDR3 runs to 13 residues. Trimming removed 2 bases at V and 5 bases at J, with 9 bases between. The CDR3 is CAISENGVTEAFF. In DNA form, the CDR3 reads TGTGCCATCAGTGAGAACGGGGTAACTGAAGCTTTCTTT.

The V call is TRBV10-3, the J call TRBJ1-6, with D perhaps TRBD1 (5 bases). Trimming stripped 6 bases from V and 6 bases from J, with 15 bases between. The CDR3 is 15 amino acids. CDR1 is ENHRY, CDR2 SYGVKD, per germline. CDR3 sequence: CAIREGQGTNSPLHF. CDR3 nucleotide sequence: TGTGCCATCAGAGAGGGGCAGGGAACTAATTCACCCCTCCACTTT.

The chain combines TRBV5-1 with TRBJ2-2; the D is unclear. V lost 4 bases and J 7 bases, leaving 20 bases between the germline ends. This CDR3 is built from 16 residues. Germline lookup yields CDR1 SGHRS and CDR2 YFSETQ. The CDR3 DNA follows: TGCGCCAGCAGCCCCTTTCCCACCAGAGCGTTCGGGGAGCTGTTTTTT. Its translation is CASSPFPTRAFGELFF. The full variable domain, with the rest looked up from reference TRBV5-1 and TRBJ2-2, is KAGVTQTPRYLIKTRGQQVTLSCSPISGHRSVSWYQQTPGQGLQFLFEYFSETQRNKGNFPGRFSGRQFSNSRSEMNVSTLELGDSALYLCASSPFPTRAFGELFFGEGSRLTVL.

The V and J genes are TRBV19 and TRBJ2-2, with 9 bases identical to TRBD2. The germline CDR1 and CDR2 sequences are LNHDA and SQIVND (reference sequence). The CDR3 totals 16 residues. Trimming removed 7 bases from V and 3 bases from J; junction bases left unmatched: 9. This chain's CDR3 is CASMAGGPFYTGELFF. The CDR3 DNA reads TGTGCCAGTATGGCGGGGGGGCCTTTTTACACCGGGGAGCTGTTTTTT.

This chain's CDR3 is CASSARQALNTEAFF. CDR3 nucleotide sequence: TGTGCCAGCAGCGCAAGACAGGCTTTGAACACTGAAGCTTTCTTT. This chain links TRBV9 with TRBJ1-1; D perhaps matches TRBD1 (6 bases). CDR1 SGDLS and CDR2 YYNGEE come from the germline V gene. The germline V and J ends were trimmed by 3 bases and 0 bases, with 12 bases remaining between them. The CDR3 totals 15 residues.

The CDR3 DNA sequence: TGTGCCAGCAGCCAGGAAAGGAGGAGAGGCGGTGAAAAACTGTTTTTT. It translates to CASSQERRRGGEKLFF. This rearrangement joins TRBV4-2 to TRBJ1-4; D gene uncertain. V was cut by 3 bases and J by 7 bases, with 18 bases left in between. Germline CDR1 is LGHNA and CDR2 is YNFKEQ. The CDR3 extends over 16 amino acids.

The genes are TRBV2 and TRBJ2-3, with 7 bases that match TRBD1. Germline assignment: CDR1 SNHLY and CDR2 FYNNEI. The CDR3 loop spans 14 amino acids. V lost 8 bases and J lost 7; bases outside the gene matches: 12. CDR3 protein: CASHRDSAVYTQYF. The DNA of the CDR3 is TGTGCCAGCCATCGGGACAGTGCTGTATATACGCAGTATTTT.

The rearrangement uses TRBV18 and TRBJ2-6, with 9 nucleotides matching TRBD1. The CDR3 contains 19 residues. With V trimmed by 2 bases and J by 1 base, 9 bases remained unmatched. Germline CDR1 KGHSH, CDR2 LQKENI. CDR3 nucleotides: TGTGCCAGCTCACCAGAATTCGGGACAGGGCAATCTGGGGCCAACGTCCTGACTTTC. Translated, it gives CASSPEFGTGQSGANVLTF.

This clone occurred once. V gene TRBV27 combines with J gene TRBJ1-1, with 9 bases aligning to TRBD1. In germline, CDR1 is MNHEY, CDR2 SMNVEV (reference sequence). After removal of 4 bases from V and 5 bases from J, the junction contained 5 bases not matched to a gene. The length of the CDR3 is 14 residues. CDR3 bases: TGTGCCAGCAGTTCGGGACAGGGTATAACTGAAGCTTTCTTT. Residues: CASSSGQGITEAFF.

V gene TRBV7-2 combines with J gene TRBJ2-3; 7 bases fit TRBD1. The CDR3 consists of 17 residues. Germline trimming cut 2 bases from V and 2 bases from J; bases unmatched to any gene: 10. CDR1 is SGHTA, CDR2 FQGNSA, per germline. The CDR3 here is CASSLTAAGGVTDTQYF. CDR3 nucleotide sequence: TGTGCCAGCAGCTTAACTGCGGCAGGGGGAGTCACAGATACGCAGTATTTT.

The J gene is TRBJ1-4, the V gene TRBV4-2, with 9 bases lining up with TRBD1. This CDR3 comprises 19 residues. CDR1 is LGHNA, CDR2 YNFKEQ, per germline. The ends lost 0 bases at V and 8 bases at J; junction bases unmatched: 16. The CDR3 here is CASSQDKRDRGFKNEKLFF. The CDR3 region has the DNA TGTGCCAGCAGCCAAGATAAACGCGACAGGGGGTTTAAAAACGAAAAACTGTTTTTT.